This T cell receptor (beta chain) came from a study of T cells in Graves' hyperthyroidism and ophthalmopathy. Study-level results: With a median lead of roughly 6.8 months before onset, the model predicted ophthalmopathy.

Looked up from germline, CDR1 is LGHDT and CDR2 is YNNKEL (reference sequence). V was clipped by 2 bases and J by 4 bases, with 11 bases between them. This CDR3 has 14 amino acids. Ophthalmopathy patients showed a Clinical Activity Score of at least 3, NOSPECS grade of at least 4 and duration under 3 months. Those patients with uncontrolled infection, other autoimmune disease, pregnancy or lactation were excluded. Each 10 ml fresh peripheral blood draw supplied the PBMCs. The table lists this clonotype with many counts. Its antigen remains unknown. The TCR beta CDR3 regions underwent amplification using RNA transcripts as the source. HTBI primers were employed in a first-round RT-PCR of the TCR CDR3. TCRdb re-analysed the multiplex PCR reads in MiXCR, keeping a single row per CDR3 protein. The table records approximately 600,000 distinct CDR3 sequences, roughly 15% of them present only once.

The rearrangement joins TRBV3-1 to TRBJ2-5, with D possibly being TRBD1 or TRBD2 (5 bases each). The receptor was isolated from a woman aged 40 to 50 with Graves' ophthalmopathy. The specimen sequenced was blood. DNA of the CDR3: TGTGCCAGCAGCCAATGGGGGAGCGGAGAGACCCAGTACTTC. It specifies CASSQWGSGETQYF.